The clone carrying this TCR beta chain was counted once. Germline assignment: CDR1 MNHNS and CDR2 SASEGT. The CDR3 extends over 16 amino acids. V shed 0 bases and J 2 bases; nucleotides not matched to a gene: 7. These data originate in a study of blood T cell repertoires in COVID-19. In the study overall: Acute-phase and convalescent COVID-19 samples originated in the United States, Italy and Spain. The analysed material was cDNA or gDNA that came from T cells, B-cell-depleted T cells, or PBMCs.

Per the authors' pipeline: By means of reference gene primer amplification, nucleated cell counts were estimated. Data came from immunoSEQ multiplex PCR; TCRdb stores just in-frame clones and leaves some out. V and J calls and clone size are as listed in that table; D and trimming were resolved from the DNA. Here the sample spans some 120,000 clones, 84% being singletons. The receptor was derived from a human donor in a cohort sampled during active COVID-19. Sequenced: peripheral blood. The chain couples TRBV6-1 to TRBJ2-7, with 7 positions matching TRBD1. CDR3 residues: CASSEASGQGAYEQYF. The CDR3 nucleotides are TGTGCCAGCAGTGAAGCAAGTGGGCAGGGGGCCTACGAGCAGTACTTC.